These 24 T cell receptor beta chains were all obtained from the same sample, sequenced in a study of T cell changes during pregnancy in multiple sclerosis. The data were produced by immunoSEQ multiplex PCR, yet TCRdb's version contains in-frame clones alone and is incomplete. Of about 36,000 clones in the sample, roughly 91% are singletons; the top ten hold around 0.47%. Here the sequenced sample was CD4+ T cells from peripheral blood mononuclear cells, taken in the second trimester of pregnancy. These receptors all stem from a female donor in good health, enrolled as a control in a pregnancy study.

This chain uses TRBV15 with TRBJ1-5, with D maybe TRBD1 (6 bases). This CDR3 region has 14 residues. Trimming shortened V by 9 bases and J by 7 bases, and 19 bases separated the two germline ends. The germline V gene encodes CDR1 LNHNV and CDR2 YYDKDF (reference sequence). This chain's CDR3 is CATILGGPKQPQHF. DNA of the CDR3: TGTGCCACGATACTCGGGGGGCCGAAACAGCCCCAGCATTTT.

The chain combines TRBV10-3 with TRBJ2-5, with 10 bases that match TRBD2. The CDR3 has 17 residues. J lost 3 bases, V lost 4 bases, and 11 bases had no gene match. Per the germline V gene, CDR1 is ENHRY and CDR2 is SYGVKD. CDR3: CAISGYPQTSGKETQYF. The CDR3 DNA follows: TGTGCCATCAGTGGATATCCACAAACTAGCGGGAAAGAGACCCAGTACTTC.

The J gene is TRBJ2-1, the V gene TRBV6-6; tentative D call: TRBD2 (6 bases). The CDR3 has 14 amino acids. Germline V gene lookup returns CDR1 MNHNY and CDR2 SVGAGI (reference sequence). V was clipped by 7 bases and J by 0 bases, with 10 bases between them. The CDR3 sequence: CASIRDFSYNEQFF. The CDR3 region has the DNA TGTGCCAGCATCCGGGACTTCTCCTACAATGAGCAGTTCTTC.

The chain joins TRBV28 to TRBJ1-2, with 7 positions matching TRBD1. This CDR3 is built from 13 residues. CDR1 is MDHEN and CDR2 is SYDVKM in the germline V gene. With V trimmed by 5 bases and J by 8 bases, 8 bases remained unmatched. CDR3 loop: CASSTGTASGYTF. The DNA of the CDR3 is TGTGCCAGCAGTACCGGGACAGCGTCAGGCTACACCTTC.

This clone has a single count. The chain employs TRBV7-9 and TRBJ2-1, with 9 bases fitting TRBD2. Trimming removed 2 bases from V and 9 bases from J; junction bases left unmatched: 8. Germline-derived CDR1 and CDR2 are SEHNR and FQNEAQ (reference sequence). The CDR3 consists of 15 residues. The CDR3 nucleotides read TGTGCCAGCAGCTTACTAGCGGGACGGGGCACTGAGCAGTTCTTC. This encodes CASSLLAGRGTEQFF.

This chain links TRBV11-2 with TRBJ1-5; 9 bases are shared with TRBD1. The CDR3 covers 16 residues. V was clipped by 1 base and J by 5 bases; unmatched bases: 6. Germline V gene sequence: CDR1 SGHAT, CDR2 FQNNGV. The CDR3 DNA reads TGTGCCAGCAGCTTAGGGGGACAGGGTGTTTATCAGCCCCAGCATTTT. It is translated as CASSLGGQGVYQPQHF. Complete variable domain (other parts from reference TRBV11-2 and TRBJ1-5): EAGVAQSPRYKIIEKRQSVAFWCNPISGHATLYWYQQILGQGPKLLIQFQNNGVVDDSQLPKDRFSAERLKGVDSTLKIQPAKLEDSAVYLCASSLGGQGVYQPQHFGDGTRLSIL.

In this sample, this clone turned up a few times. The chain couples TRBV6-1 to TRBJ1-1, with D possibly being TRBD1 (5 bases). Germline CDR1 is MNHNS and CDR2 is SASEGT. This CDR3 is 13 amino acids long. The V gene lost 6 bases and the J gene lost 1 base, with 9 bases spanning the gap. For the CDR3, the DNA is TGTGCCAGCAGCAACCAGGGGAACACTGAAGCTTTCTTT. This encodes CASSNQGNTEAFF.

This clone was seen a single time. The rearrangement links TRBV5-1 to TRBJ2-6; no firm D call. CDR3 size: 13 residues. Looked up from germline, CDR1 is SGHRS and CDR2 is YFSETQ. Trimming removed 3 bases at V and 4 bases at J, with 5 bases between. The CDR3 is CASSSAGANVLTF. The CDR3 region has the DNA TGCGCCAGCAGCTCAGCGGGGGCCAACGTCCTGACTTTC.

The chain couples TRBV29-1 to TRBJ2-1; 10 bases are shared with TRBD2. Germline-derived CDR1 and CDR2 are SQVTM and ANQGSEA. This CDR3 has 13 amino acids. The junction had 4 bases not matched to a gene; V was cut back by 3 bases and J by 8 bases. The CDR3 sequence is CSVDLAGAHEQFF. CDR3 sequence (DNA): TGCAGCGTTGACCTAGCGGGAGCACATGAGCAGTTCTTC.

The chain couples TRBV27 to TRBJ2-7; weak D call: TRBD2 (6 bases). The CDR3 loop spans 17 amino acids. The germline gives CDR1 MNHEY, CDR2 SMNVEV (reference sequence). Trimming shortened V by 6 bases and J by 0 bases, and 21 bases separated the two germline ends. The DNA for the CDR3 is TGTGCCAGCAGCCGACAGTCCCCTAGCGCGAGCTCCTACGAGCAGTACTTC. This codes for CASSRQSPSASSYEQYF.

V gene TRBV19 combines with J gene TRBJ1-4; tentative D call: TRBD1 (6 bases). This CDR3 comprises 15 residues. CDR1 is LNHDA, CDR2 SQIVND, per germline (reference sequence). Trimming stripped 4 bases from V and 5 bases from J, with 14 bases between. CDR3: CASSTLTGPNEKLFF. DNA of the CDR3: TGTGCCAGTAGTACTCTGACAGGACCCAATGAAAAACTGTTTTTT.

The chain recombines TRBV7-8 with TRBJ2-7, with no clear D. V gave up 2 bases and J gave up 3 bases, with 11 bases separating them. There are 14 residues in the CDR3. Germline V gene data show CDR1 as SGHVS and CDR2 as FQNEAQ. CDR3 nucleotide sequence: TGTGCCAGCAGCTTAACGAGTACTGTCTACGAGCAGTACTTC. It yields the protein CASSLTSTVYEQYF.

The CDR3: CATSRKIAGGPVGELFF. The CDR3 DNA reads TGTGCCACCAGCAGGAAAATAGCGGGAGGGCCAGTCGGGGAGCTGTTTTTT. The V and J genes are TRBV15 and TRBJ2-2; 11 positions match TRBD2. Germline-derived CDR1 and CDR2 are LNHNV and YYDKDF (reference sequence). The trim removed 3 bases at V and 7 bases at J, leaving 10 bases unmatched. The CDR3 covers 17 residues.

The chain links TRBV4-1 to TRBJ1-1; D is perhaps TRBD1 (6 bases). The CDR3 is 12 amino acids. V shed 6 bases and J shed 4 bases, with 9 bases lying between them. Germline CDR1 reads MGHRA; CDR2 reads YSYEKL. The CDR3 coding sequence is TGCGCCAGCAGGGGAGGGGGCACTGAAGCTTTCTTT. Translating it yields CASRGGGTEAFF.

The chain has TRBV28 and TRBJ2-1; D might be TRBD2 (6 bases). The germline V gene encodes CDR1 MDHEN and CDR2 SYDVKM. V shed 2 bases and J shed 0 bases, with 20 bases lying between them. This CDR3 region has 19 residues. Here the CDR3 reads CASSLRAGWRVSSYNEQFF. CDR3 nucleotide sequence: TGTGCCAGCAGTTTAAGGGCAGGGTGGAGGGTTAGCTCCTACAATGAGCAGTTCTTC.

The chain joins TRBV2 to TRBJ1-1, with a weak D call TRBD1 (5 bases). CDR1 is SNHLY, CDR2 FYNNEI, per germline. V lost 4 bases, J lost 1 base, and 7 bases lay in between. This CDR3 has 13 residues. DNA of the CDR3: TGTGCCAGCAGTGTGCAGGGGAACACTGAAGCTTTCTTT. Translation: CASSVQGNTEAFF. Looking up the rest from reference TRBV2 and TRBJ1-1 gives the full variable domain: EPEVTQTPSHQVTQMGQEVILRCVPISNHLYFYWYRQILGQKVEFLVSFYNNEISEKSEIFDDQFSVERPDGSNFTLKIRSTKLEDSAMYFCASSVQGNTEAFFGQGTRLTVV.

The chain couples TRBV7-8 to TRBJ2-7; D is perhaps TRBD2 (7 bases). V shed 4 bases and J shed 2 bases, with 21 bases lying between them. The CDR3 is made up of 17 amino acids. Germline V gene sequence: CDR1 SGHVS, CDR2 FQNEAQ. In nucleotides, the CDR3 is TGTGCCAGCAGCTCCCGTGGGCCTGGGGGGGCCCCCTACGAGCAGTACTTC. Translated: CASSSRGPGGAPYEQYF.

This clone came up once. The rearrangement joins TRBV11-2 to TRBJ2-2, with D perhaps matching TRBD2 (5 bases). Germline V gene lookup returns CDR1 SGHAT and CDR2 FQNNGV. CDR3 length: 17 residues. V was pared by 3 bases and J by 2 bases, with 16 bases between. CDR3 in amino acids: CASSLAGGVLNTGELFF. CDR3 DNA: TGTGCCAGCAGCTTGGCGGGTGGTGTTCTCAACACCGGGGAGCTGTTTTTT. The full variable domain, in which reference TRBV11-2 and TRBJ2-2 provide the parts outside the CDR3, is EAGVAQSPRYKIIEKRQSVAFWCNPISGHATLYWYQQILGQGPKLLIQFQNNGVVDDSQLPKDRFSAERLKGVDSTLKIQPAKLEDSAVYLCASSLAGGVLNTGELFFGEGSRLTVL.

This chain connects TRBV28 to TRBJ2-5; 9 bases align to TRBD1. The V segment lost 4 bases and the J segment 5 bases; nucleotides outside the gene matches: 8. The CDR3 spans 15 residues. Germline loops: CDR1 MDHEN, CDR2 SYDVKM. The CDR3 reads CASSSPGTGWETQYF. In nucleotides, the CDR3 is TGTGCCAGCAGTTCCCCCGGGACAGGGTGGGAGACCCAGTACTTC.

This sequence joins TRBV29-1 and TRBJ1-2; D call uncertain. V was clipped by 2 bases and J by 0 bases, with 4 bases between them. This CDR3 has 12 amino acids. The germline CDR1 and CDR2 sequences are SQVTM and ANQGSEA. CDR3 loop: CSVENTNYGYTF. In DNA form, the CDR3 reads TGCAGCGTTGAAAATACTAACTATGGCTACACCTTC.

The CDR3 protein is CASKGVRGSHEQYF. The DNA of the CDR3 is TGTGCCAGCAAAGGTGTCAGGGGATCACACGAGCAGTACTTC. The chain links TRBV2 to TRBJ2-7, with D possibly TRBD1 on 6 matching bases. V was clipped by 7 bases and J by 5 bases, with 18 bases between them. Germline lookup yields CDR1 SNHLY and CDR2 FYNNEI. The CDR3 loop spans 14 amino acids.

The J gene is TRBJ2-7, the V gene TRBV18; D unresolved. The CDR3 has 13 amino acids. The V end was cut by 3 bases, the J end by 3 bases, with 9 bases between. Germline-derived CDR1 and CDR2 are KGHSH and LQKENI. CDR3 coding DNA: TGTGCCAGCTCACCCTTAGCTAACTACGAGCAGTACTTC. Translation: CASSPLANYEQYF.

The sample holds one count of this clone. The chain carries TRBV11-2 and TRBJ1-5; D is undetermined. The CDR3 contains 15 residues. Looked up from germline, CDR1 is SGHAT and CDR2 is FQNNGV. V lost 3 bases to trimming and J lost 0 bases, with 9 bases between them. The CDR3, as DNA: TGTGCCAGCAGCTTTGTCCGGTATAGCAATCAGCCCCAGCATTTT. Encoded protein: CASSFVRYSNQPQHF.

This chain joins TRBV9 and TRBJ1-4; 8 bases are shared with TRBD1. The length of the CDR3 is 19 residues. Trimming removed 3 bases from V and 4 bases from J; junction bases left unmatched: 17. The germline gives CDR1 SGDLS, CDR2 YYNGEE. The CDR3 loop is CASSGRIGTGASYNEKLFF. As DNA, the CDR3 is TGTGCCAGCAGCGGCCGAATCGGGACAGGTGCTAGTTATAATGAAAAACTGTTTTTT.